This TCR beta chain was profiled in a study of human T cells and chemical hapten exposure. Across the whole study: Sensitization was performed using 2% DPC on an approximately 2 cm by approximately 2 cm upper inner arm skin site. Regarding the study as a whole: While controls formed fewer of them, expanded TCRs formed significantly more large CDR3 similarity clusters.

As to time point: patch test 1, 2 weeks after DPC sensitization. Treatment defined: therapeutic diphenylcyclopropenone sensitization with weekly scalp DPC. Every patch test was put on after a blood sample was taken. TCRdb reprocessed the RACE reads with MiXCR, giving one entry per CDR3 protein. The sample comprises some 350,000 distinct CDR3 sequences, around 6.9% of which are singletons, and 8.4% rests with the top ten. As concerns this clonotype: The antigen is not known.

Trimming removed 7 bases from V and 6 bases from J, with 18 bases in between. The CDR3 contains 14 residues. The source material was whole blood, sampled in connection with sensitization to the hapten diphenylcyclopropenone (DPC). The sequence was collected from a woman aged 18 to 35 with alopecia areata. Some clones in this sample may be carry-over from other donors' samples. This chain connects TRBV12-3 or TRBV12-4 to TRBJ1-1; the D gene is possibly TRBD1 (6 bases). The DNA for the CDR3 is TGTGCCAGCACTACCAGGGGTCCTCGCGCTGAAGCTTTCTTT. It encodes CASTTRGPRAEAFF.